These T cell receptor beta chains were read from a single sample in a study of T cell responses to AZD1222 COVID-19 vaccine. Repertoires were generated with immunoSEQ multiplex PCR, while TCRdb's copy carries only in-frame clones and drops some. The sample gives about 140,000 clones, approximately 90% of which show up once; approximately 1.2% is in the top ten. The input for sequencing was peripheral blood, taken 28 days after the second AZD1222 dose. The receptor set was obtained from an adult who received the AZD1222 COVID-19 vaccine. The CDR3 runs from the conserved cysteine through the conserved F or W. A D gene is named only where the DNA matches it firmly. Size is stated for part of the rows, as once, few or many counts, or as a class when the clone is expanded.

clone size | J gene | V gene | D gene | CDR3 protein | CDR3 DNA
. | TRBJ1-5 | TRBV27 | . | CASRNRGNQPQHF | TGTGCCAGCAGAAATAGGGGAAATCAGCCCCAGCATTTT
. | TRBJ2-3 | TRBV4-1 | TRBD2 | CASSQDPGTSGRRDTQYF | TGCGCCAGCAGCCAAGACCCGGGGACTAGCGGGAGGCGGGATACGCAGTATTTT
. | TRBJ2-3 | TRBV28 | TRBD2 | CASSSPGGRVHTQYF | TGTGCCAGCAGTTCCCCCGGCGGGAGGGTACATACGCAGTATTTT
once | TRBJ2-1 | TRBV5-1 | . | CASSLELGTHSYNEQFF | TGCGCCAGCAGCTTGGAATTAGGGACTCACTCCTACAATGAGCAGTTCTTC
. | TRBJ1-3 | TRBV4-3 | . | CASSQDPADRGNTIYF | TGCGCCAGCAGCCAAGATCCGGCGGACCGTGGAAACACCATATATTTT
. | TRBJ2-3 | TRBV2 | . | CASLGLASTDTQYF | TGTGCCAGCCTGGGACTTGCCAGCACAGATACGCAGTATTTT
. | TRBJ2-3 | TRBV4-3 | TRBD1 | CASSQETTGGTQYF | TGCGCCAGCAGCCAAGAGACAACAGGGGGCACGCAGTATTTT
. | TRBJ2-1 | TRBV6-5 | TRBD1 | CASSYSRDRVYNEQFF | TGTGCCAGCAGTTACTCGAGGGACAGGGTTTACAATGAGCAGTTCTTC
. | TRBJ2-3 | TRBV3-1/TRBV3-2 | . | CASSQLSGLPPDTQYF | TGTGCCAGCAGCCAACTCAGCGGACTCCCCCCAGATACGCAGTATTTT
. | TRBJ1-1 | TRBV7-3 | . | CASSLHDGGPRYTEAFF | TGTGCCAGCAGCTTACATGACGGGGGGCCCCGTTACACTGAAGCTTTCTTT
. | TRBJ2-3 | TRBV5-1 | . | CATQGGRPTDTQYF | TGCGCCACCCAGGGGGGTCGTCCGACAGATACGCAGTATTTT
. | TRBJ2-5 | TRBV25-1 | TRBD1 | CASSGKRQGMWETQYF | TGTGCCAGCAGTGGAAAACGACAGGGAATGTGGGAGACCCAGTACTTC
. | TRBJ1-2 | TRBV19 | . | CASIWGRNHYGYTF | TGTGCCAGTATTTGGGGGCGTAATCACTATGGCTACACCTTC
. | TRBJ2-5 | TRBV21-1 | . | CASSVLEEKYF | TGTGCCAGCAGCGTTCTAGAGGAAAAGTACTTC
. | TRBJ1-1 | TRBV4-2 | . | CASSQGPSGGMNTEAFF | TGTGCCAGCAGCCAAGGACCCTCTGGGGGGATGAACACTGAAGCTTTCTTT
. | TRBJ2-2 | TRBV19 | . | CASSGENTGELFF | TGTGCCAGTTCGGGCGAGAACACCGGGGAGCTGTTTTTT
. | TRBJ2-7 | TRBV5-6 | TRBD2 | CASSLGFSSGNYEQYF | TGTGCCAGCAGCTTGGGGTTTTCTAGCGGGAACTACGAGCAGTACTTC
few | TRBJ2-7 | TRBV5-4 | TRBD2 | CASSSPTSGRAYEQYF | TGTGCCAGCAGCTCACCAACTAGCGGGAGGGCATACGAGCAGTACTTC
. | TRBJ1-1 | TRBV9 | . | CASSGGGSEANTEAFF | TGTGCCAGCAGCGGAGGGGGGAGCGAGGCGAACACTGAAGCTTTCTTT
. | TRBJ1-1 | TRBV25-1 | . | CASSDLNTEAFF | TGTGCCAGCAGTGACCTGAACACTGAAGCTTTCTTT
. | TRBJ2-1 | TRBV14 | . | CASSQADSYNEQFF | TGTGCCAGCAGCCAAGCTGACTCCTACAATGAGCAGTTCTTC
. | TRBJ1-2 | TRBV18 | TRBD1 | CASSPGTEWGYTF | TGTGCCAGCTCACCAGGGACAGAGTGGGGCTACACCTTC
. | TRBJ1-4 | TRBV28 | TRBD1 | CASSSPTGGAGEKLFF | TGTGCCAGCAGTTCCCCCACAGGGGGCGCAGGCGAAAAACTGTTTTTT
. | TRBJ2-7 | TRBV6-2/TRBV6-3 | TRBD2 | CASSYSTRLAGGPRSYEQYF | TGTGCCAGCAGTTACTCGACGAGACTAGCGGGAGGGCCTAGGTCCTACGAGCAGTACTTC
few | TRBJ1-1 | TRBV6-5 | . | CASSGSPGGDTEAFF | TGTGCCAGCAGCGGTAGCCCCGGGGGGGACACTGAAGCTTTCTTT
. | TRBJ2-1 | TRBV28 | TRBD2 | CASSFPGTSGSTSYNEQFF | TGTGCCAGCAGTTTCCCGGGGACTAGCGGGAGTACATCCTACAATGAGCAGTTCTTC
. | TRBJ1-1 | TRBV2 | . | CASSEFGFTEAFF | TGTGCCAGCAGTGAATTTGGTTTCACTGAAGCTTTCTTT
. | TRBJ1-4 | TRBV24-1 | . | CATSDLRQANEKLFF | TGTGCCACCAGTGATTTGAGACAGGCTAATGAAAAACTGTTTTTT
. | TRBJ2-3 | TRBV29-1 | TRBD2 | CSVFSGTSTDTQYF | TGCAGCGTTTTTAGCGGGACTAGCACAGATACGCAGTATTTT
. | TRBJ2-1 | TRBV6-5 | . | CASSYSESPYNEQFF | TGTGCCAGCAGTTACTCGGAGAGCCCCTACAATGAGCAGTTCTTC
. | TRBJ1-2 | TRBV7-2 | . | CASSPDHGYTF | TGTGCCAGCAGCCCAGATCATGGCTACACCTTC
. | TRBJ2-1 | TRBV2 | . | CATQGGGASSYNEQFF | TGTGCCACCCAGGGTGGAGGGGCAAGCTCCTACAATGAGCAGTTCTTC
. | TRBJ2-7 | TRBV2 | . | CASSDSGTSAYEQYF | TGTGCCAGCAGTGATTCCGGTACCAGCGCCTACGAGCAGTACTTC
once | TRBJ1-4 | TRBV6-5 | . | CASRVDSFYNEKLFF | TGTGCCAGCAGGGTAGACAGCTTCTATAATGAAAAACTGTTTTTT
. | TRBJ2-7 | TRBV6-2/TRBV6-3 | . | CASSPGDWSSYEQYF | TGTGCCAGCAGCCCAGGGGACTGGAGCTCCTACGAGCAGTACTTC
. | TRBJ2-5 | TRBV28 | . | CATKEGQGEGETQYF | TGTGCCACGAAGGAAGGGCAGGGGGAGGGAGAGACCCAGTACTTC
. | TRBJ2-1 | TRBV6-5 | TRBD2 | CASSYRGLAGGNEQFF | TGTGCCAGCAGTTACCGGGGACTAGCGGGCGGGAATGAGCAGTTCTTC
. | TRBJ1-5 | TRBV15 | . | CATIQGPNSNQPQHF | TGTGCCACCATTCAGGGACCTAATAGCAATCAGCCCCAGCATTTT
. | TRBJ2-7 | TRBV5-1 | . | CASGDGGKREQYF | TGCGCCAGCGGGGATGGAGGGAAACGCGAGCAGTACTTC
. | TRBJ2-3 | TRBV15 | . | CATSRVAGWTDTQYF | TGTGCCACCAGCAGAGTTGCGGGGTGGACAGATACGCAGTATTTT
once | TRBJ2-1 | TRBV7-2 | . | CASSWASEYNEQFF | TGTGCCAGCAGCTGGGCTAGCGAGTACAATGAGCAGTTCTTC